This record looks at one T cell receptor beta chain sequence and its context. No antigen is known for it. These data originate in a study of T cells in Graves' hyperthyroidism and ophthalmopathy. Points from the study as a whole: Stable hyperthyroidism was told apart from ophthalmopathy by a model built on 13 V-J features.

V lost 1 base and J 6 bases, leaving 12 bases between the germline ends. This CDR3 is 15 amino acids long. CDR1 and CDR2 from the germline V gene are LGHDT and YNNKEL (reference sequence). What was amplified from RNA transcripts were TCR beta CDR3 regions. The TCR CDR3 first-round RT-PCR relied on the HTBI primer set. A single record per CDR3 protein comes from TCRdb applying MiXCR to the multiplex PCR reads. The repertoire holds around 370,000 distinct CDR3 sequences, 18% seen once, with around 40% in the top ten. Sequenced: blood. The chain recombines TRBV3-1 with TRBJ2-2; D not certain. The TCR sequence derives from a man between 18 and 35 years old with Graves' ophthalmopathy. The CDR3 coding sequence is TGTGCCAGCAGCCAAGTCAAGGGCCCGCCCGGGGAGCTGTTTTTT. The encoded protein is CASSQVKGPPGELFF.